The source of this T cell receptor beta chain is a study of T cell responses to AZD1222 COVID-19 vaccine (dated by TCRdb to 2020 to 2022). At the level of the whole study: TCR sequencing was performed for approximately 240 trial participants, of whom 200 to 210 were given two doses of AZD1222 and some 26 were given two doses of MenACWY control vaccine. Enrollment into the trials was organized by age into subgroups of 18-55, 56-69 and 70-plus years, and those subgroups contained approximately 160, 26 and 62 TCR-sequenced participants, respectively. The study at large found these results: No day 14 peak-response samples were available, so repertoires were characterized only after the peak T cell response. After two AZD1222 doses, spike-specific TCR breadth and depth were significantly higher than at day 0 and than in MenACWY recipients. Vaccine-associated CD4 TCRs spanned the whole spike protein, with dominant responses in regions 160-218 and 743-854. Most participants were white British and females outnumbered males, and the authors suggested that clonal diversity may have been underestimated. Reportedly, close to half of the unique spike-specific TCRs recognized epitopes lying outside the regions that are mutated in the B.1.351 and B.1.1.7 variants. The 56-69-year group was small, and its depth increase did not reach significance, likely because of low power. Conclusions about previously exposed vaccinees are limited, since just a handful of AZD1222 recipients were seropositive for SARS-CoV-2 at baseline.

Explained via the paper, the time point label denotes: about 28 days (+/-7) after the second vaccine dose. Because spike-specific TCR depth and breadth did not differ between the two schedules, AZD1222 recipients who got a second dose at roughly 4 weeks were pooled with those who got a second dose at roughly 12 weeks. Samples from vaccinated people were obtained from the UK trials COV001 and COV002, which included a single-blind randomized controlled phase 2/3 trial of AZD1222 (ChAdOx1 nCoV-19) in healthy adults. Trial participant PBMC samples were collected at day 0 and day 28 after the second dose for TCRbeta chain sequencing. The CDR3 regions of human TCRbeta chains were subjected to immunosequencing. Per the source publication's procedure: TCRs in the repertoires were compared against a reference library of SARS-CoV-2-specific TCRs that had been generated with the MIRA antigen-specificity platform. Breadth was defined as the fraction of unique TCRs that were SARS-CoV-2-associated. Depth was defined as the fraction of total T cells that were SARS-CoV-2-associated. Each spike-specific TCR was assigned to its reactive spike region and to a CD4 or CD8 class using the MIRA data. Log10-transformed breadth and depth values were compared by one-way ANOVA with Sidak's multiple comparisons tests. TCRdb took over this immuneACCESS table, retaining in-frame rearrangements with V and J assigned. Such tables are incomplete; in checked studies, under half of the missing clones stem from an unresolved V gene, and the remainder is unexplained. The V and J calls and clone size were taken over from that table, and D and trimming were inferred from the DNA. The sample has 80,000 to 100,000 clones on record, over 80% of them singletons. More than 9% of the sample belongs to the ten largest clones.

As encoded in the germline V gene, CDR1 is SGDLS while CDR2 is YYNGEE. Relative to germline, V is 0 bases shorter and J is 5 bases shorter, with 8 bases between their ends. The CDR3 contains 13 residues, cysteine and phenylalanine counted. Here the CDR3 DNA is all that survives: 39 bases in frame from base 1. This clone was found once. The antigen it binds to is not known. Base qualities are not provided; no much larger clone lies one nucleotide away. The source is an adult who received the AZD1222 COVID-19 vaccine. The rearrangement combines TRBV9 with TRBJ2-5, with no D gene named confidently. The sample here was peripheral blood, taken 28 days after the second AZD1222 dose. CDR3 loop: CASSVGSEETQYF. The DNA sequence is TGTGCCAGCAGCGTAGGGTCAGAGGAGACCCAGTACTTC. Where the CDR3 stops, the reference TRBV9 and TRBJ2-5 genes take over; the full variable domain is DSGVTQTPKHLITATGQRVTLRCSPRSGDLSVYWYQQSLDQGLQFLIQYYNGEERAKGNILERFSAQQFPDLHSELNLSSLELGDSALYFCASSVGSEETQYFGPGTRLLVL.